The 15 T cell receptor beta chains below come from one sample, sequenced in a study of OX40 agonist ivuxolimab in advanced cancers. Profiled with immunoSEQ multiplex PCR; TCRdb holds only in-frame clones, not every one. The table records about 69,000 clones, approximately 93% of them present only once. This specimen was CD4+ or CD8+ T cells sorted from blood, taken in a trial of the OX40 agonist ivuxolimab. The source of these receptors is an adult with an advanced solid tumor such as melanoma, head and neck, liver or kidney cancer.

Written as DNA, the CDR3 is TGTGCCAGCAGTATGAGGGGACAAATGGGACTAGCGGGGTACAATGAGCAGTTCTTC. The encoded protein is CASSMRGQMGLAGYNEQFF. The rearrangement uses TRBV11-3 and TRBJ2-1, with 13 bases that match TRBD2. Looked up from germline, CDR1 is SGHNT and CDR2 is YENEEA. The CDR3 spans 19 residues. V lost 6 bases, J lost 4 bases, and 15 bases stayed unmatched.

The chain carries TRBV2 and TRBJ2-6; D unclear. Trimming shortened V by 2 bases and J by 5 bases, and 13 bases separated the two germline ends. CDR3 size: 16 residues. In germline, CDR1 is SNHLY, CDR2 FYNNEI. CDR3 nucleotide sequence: TGTGCCAGCAGTGAAACCCAAGCCTCGAGGGCCAACGTCCTGACTTTC. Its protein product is CASSETQASRANVLTF.

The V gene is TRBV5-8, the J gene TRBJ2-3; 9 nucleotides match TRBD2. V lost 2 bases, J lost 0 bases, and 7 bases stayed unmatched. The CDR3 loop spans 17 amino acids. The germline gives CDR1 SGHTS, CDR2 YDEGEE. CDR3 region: CASSLVSTSGSTDTQYF. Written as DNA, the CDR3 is TGTGCCAGCAGCTTAGTTTCGACTAGCGGTAGCACAGATACGCAGTATTTT.

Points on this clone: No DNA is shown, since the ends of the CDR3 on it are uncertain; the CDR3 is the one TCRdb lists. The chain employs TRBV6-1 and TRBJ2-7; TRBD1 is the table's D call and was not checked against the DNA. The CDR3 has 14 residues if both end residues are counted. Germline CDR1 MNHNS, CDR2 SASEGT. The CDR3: CASRTGSTSGEQYF.

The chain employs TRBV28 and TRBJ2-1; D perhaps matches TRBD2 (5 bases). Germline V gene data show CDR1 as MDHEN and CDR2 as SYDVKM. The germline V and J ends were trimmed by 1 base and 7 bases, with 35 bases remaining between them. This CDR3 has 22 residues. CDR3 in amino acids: CASSLYLAGSSIGPGTHNEQFF. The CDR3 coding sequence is TGTGCCAGCAGTTTATATCTTGCTGGTAGTTCGATAGGTCCGGGAACCCATAATGAGCAGTTCTTC.

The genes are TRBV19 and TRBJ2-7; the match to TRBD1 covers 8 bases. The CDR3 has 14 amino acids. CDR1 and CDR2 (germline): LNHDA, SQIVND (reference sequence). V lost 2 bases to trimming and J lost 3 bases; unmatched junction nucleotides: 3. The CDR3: CASSIQGAVYEQYF. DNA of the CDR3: TGTGCCAGTAGTATACAGGGGGCCGTCTACGAGCAGTACTTC.

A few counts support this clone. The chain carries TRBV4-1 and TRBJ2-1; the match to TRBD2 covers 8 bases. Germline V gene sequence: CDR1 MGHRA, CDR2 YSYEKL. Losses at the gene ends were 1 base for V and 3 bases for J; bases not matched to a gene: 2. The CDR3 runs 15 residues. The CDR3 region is CASSQGTSRYNEQFF. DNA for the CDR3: TGCGCCAGCAGCCAAGGGACTAGCCGCTACAATGAGCAGTTCTTC.

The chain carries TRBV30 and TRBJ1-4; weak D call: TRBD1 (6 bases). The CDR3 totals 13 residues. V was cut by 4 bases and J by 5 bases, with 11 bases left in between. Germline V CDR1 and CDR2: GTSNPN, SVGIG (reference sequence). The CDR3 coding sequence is TGTGCCTGGAAGGGGGACCTAAATGAAAAACTGTTTTTT. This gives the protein CAWKGDLNEKLFF.

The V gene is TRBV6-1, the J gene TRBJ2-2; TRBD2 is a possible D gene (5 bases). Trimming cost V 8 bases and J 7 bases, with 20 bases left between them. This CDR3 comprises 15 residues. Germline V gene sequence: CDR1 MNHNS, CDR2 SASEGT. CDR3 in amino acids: CASRRTHPGSGELFF. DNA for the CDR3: TGTGCCAGCCGGAGGACCCACCCGGGTAGCGGGGAGCTGTTTTTT.

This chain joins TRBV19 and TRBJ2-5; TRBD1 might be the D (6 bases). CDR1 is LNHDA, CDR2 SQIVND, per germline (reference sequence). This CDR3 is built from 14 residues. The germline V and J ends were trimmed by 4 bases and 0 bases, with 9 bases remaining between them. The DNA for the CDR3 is TGTGCCAGTAGTAAGACAGGCAACCAAGAGACCCAGTACTTC. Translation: CASSKTGNQETQYF. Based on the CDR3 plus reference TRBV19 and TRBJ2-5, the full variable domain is DGGITQSPKYLFRKEGQNVTLSCEQNLNHDAMYWYRQDPGQGLRLIYYSQIVNDFQKGDIAEGYSVSREKKESFPLTVTSAQKNPTAFYLCASSKTGNQETQYFGPGTRLLVL.

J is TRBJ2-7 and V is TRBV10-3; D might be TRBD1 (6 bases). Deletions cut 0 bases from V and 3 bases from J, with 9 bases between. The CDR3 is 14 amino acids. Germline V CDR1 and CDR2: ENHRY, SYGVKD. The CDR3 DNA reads TGTGCCATCAGTGAGTCGGTAGGGGGCTACGAGCAGTACTTC. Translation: CAISESVGGYEQYF.

CDR3 amino acids: CASSRGGYEQYF. The CDR3 DNA follows: TGTGCCAGCAGCCGCGGGGGCTACGAGCAGTACTTC. The V gene is TRBV7-2, the J gene TRBJ2-7; TRBD2 aligns across 7 bases. V shed 5 bases, J shed 3 bases, and the junction held 1 base outside the gene matches. This CDR3 has 12 amino acids. In germline, CDR1 is SGHTA, CDR2 FQGNSA.

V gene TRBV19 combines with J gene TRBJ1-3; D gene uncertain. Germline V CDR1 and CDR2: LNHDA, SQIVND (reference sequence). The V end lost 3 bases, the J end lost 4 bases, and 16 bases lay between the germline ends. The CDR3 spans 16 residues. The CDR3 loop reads CASSIRSNLEGNTIYF. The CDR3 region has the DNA TGTGCCAGTAGTATCAGGAGCAACCTAGAAGGAAACACCATATATTTT.

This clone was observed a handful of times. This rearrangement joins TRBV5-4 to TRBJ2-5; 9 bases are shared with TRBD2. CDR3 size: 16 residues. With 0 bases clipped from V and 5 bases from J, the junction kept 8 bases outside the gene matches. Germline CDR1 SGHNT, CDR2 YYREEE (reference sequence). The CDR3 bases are TGTGCCAGCAGCTTGGGTGGCGGGAGGGCCAGGGAGACCCAGTACTTC. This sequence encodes CASSLGGGRARETQYF.

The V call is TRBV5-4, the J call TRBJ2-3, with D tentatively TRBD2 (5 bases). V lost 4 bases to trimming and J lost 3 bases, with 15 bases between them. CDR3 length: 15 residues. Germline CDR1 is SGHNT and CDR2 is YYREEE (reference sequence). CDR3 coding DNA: TGTGCCAGCAGCAACCGAACTAGAGGTACAGATACGCAGTATTTT. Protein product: CASSNRTRGTDTQYF.